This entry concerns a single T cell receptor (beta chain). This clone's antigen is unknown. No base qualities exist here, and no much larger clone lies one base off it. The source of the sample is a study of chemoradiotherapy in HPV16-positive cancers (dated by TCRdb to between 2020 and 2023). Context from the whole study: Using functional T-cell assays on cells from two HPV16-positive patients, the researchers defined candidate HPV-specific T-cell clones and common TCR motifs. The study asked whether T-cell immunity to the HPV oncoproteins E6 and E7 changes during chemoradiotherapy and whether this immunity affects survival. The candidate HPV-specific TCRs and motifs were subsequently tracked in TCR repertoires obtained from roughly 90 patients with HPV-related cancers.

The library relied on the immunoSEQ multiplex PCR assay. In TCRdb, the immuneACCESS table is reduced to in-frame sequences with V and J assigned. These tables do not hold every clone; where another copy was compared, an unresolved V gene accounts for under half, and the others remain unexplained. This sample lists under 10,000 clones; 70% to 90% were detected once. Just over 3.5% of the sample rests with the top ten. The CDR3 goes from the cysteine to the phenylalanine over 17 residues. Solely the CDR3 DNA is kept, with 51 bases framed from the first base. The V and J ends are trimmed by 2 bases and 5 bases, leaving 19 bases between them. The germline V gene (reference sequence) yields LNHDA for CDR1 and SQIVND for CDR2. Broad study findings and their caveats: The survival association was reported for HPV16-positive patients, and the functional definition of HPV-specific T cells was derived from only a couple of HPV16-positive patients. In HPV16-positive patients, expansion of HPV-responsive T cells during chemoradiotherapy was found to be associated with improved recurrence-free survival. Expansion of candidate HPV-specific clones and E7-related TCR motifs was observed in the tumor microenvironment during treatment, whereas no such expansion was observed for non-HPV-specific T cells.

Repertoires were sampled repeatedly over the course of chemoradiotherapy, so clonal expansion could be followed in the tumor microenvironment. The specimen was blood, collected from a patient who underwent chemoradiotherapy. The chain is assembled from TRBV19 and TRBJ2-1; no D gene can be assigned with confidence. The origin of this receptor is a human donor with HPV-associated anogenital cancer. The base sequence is TGTGCCAGTAGTATAACTGAGTCAGCCCACGTTCACAATGAGCAGTTCTTC. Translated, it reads CASSITESAHVHNEQFF.